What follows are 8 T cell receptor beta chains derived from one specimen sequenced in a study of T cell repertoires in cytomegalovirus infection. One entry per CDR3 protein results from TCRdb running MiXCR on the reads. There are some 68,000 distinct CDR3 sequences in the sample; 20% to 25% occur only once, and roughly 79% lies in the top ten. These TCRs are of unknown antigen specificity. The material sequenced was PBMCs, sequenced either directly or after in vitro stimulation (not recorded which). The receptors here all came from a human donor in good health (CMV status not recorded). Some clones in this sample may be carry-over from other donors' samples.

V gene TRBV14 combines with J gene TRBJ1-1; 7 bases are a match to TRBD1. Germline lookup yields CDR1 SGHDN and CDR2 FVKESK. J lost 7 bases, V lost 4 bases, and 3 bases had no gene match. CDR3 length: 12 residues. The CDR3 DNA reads TGTGCCAGCAGCCGTTGGGACAGTGAAGCTTTCTTT. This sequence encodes CASSRWDSEAFF.

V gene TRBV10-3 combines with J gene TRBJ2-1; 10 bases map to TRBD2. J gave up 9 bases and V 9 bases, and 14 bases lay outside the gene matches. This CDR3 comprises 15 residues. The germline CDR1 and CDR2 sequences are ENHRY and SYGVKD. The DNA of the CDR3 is TGTGCCATGAGGGGACTAGCGCCCGGTGGTGGTGAGCAGTTCTTC. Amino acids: CAMRGLAPGGGEQFF.

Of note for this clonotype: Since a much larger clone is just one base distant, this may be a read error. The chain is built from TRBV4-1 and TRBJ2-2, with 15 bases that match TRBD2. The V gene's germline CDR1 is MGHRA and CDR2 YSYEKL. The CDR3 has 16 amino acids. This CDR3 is CASSLGTSGRTGELVF. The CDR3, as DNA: TGCGCCAGCAGCCTCGGGACTAGCGGGAGGACCGGGGAGCTGGTTTTT.

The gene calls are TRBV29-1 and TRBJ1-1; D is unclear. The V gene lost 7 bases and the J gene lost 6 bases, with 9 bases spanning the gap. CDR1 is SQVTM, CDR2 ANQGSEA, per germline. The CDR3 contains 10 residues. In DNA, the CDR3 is TGCAGCGGTGGTTTATCTGAAGCTTTCTTT. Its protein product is CSGGLSEAFF.

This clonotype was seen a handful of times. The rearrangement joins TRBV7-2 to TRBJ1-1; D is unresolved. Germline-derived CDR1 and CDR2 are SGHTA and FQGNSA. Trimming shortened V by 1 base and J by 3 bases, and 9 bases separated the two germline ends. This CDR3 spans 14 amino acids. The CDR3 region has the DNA TGTGCCAGCAGCTTAGGTCAGGTGCACACTGAAGCTTTCTTT. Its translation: CASSLGQVHTEAFF. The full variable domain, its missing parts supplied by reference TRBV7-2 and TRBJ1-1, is GAGVSQSPSNKVTEKGKDVELRCDPISGHTALYWYRQSLGQGLEFLIYFQGNSAPDKSGLPSDRFSAERTGGSVSTLTIQRTQQEDSAVYLCASSLGQVHTEAFFGQGTRLTVV.

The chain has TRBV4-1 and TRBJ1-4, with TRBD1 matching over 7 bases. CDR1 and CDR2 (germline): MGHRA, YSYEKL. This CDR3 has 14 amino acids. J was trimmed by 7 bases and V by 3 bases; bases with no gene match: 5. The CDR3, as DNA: TGCGCCAGCAGCCAGCAGGGGGTTGGTGAAAAACTGTTTTTT. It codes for CASSQQGVGEKLFF.

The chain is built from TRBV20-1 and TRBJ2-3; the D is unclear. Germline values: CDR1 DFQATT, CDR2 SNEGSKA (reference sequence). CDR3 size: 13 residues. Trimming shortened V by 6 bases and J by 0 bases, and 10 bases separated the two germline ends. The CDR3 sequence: CSAGRPSTDTQYF. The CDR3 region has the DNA TGCAGTGCCGGCCGGCCTAGCACAGATACGCAGTATTTT.

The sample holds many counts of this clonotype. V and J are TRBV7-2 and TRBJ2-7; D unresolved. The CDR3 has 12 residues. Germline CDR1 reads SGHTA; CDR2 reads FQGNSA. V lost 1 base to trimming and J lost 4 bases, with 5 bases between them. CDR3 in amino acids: CASSLGAYEQYF. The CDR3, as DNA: TGTGCCAGCAGCTTAGGCGCGTACGAGCAGTACTTC. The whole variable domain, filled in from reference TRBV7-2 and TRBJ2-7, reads GAGVSQSPSNKVTEKGKDVELRCDPISGHTALYWYRQSLGQGLEFLIYFQGNSAPDKSGLPSDRFSAERTGGSVSTLTIQRTQQEDSAVYLCASSLGAYEQYFGPGTRLTVT.